Below are 30 T cell receptor beta chains sequenced from a single sample in a study of T-cell reconstitution after alpha-beta-depleted transplantation in children. Unique molecular identifiers were incorporated during preparation of the TCRbeta library. One entry per CDR3 protein results from TCRdb running MiXCR on the PCR reads. The sample has some 350,000 distinct CDR3 sequences, 10% to 13% seen once; the top ten hold approximately 2.3%. The sequencing used PBMCs from the stem cell graft donor, collected from the stem cell graft. The receptors come from a human donor who donated a stem cell graft to a child with acute lymphoblastic leukemia.

This clonotype was counted a few times. The rearrangement links TRBV6-2 or TRBV6-3 to TRBJ2-1, with 7 positions matching TRBD2. There are 15 residues in the CDR3. CDR1 is MNHEY and CDR2 is SVGEGT in the germline V gene. J lost 9 bases, V lost 4 bases, and 12 bases had no gene match. The CDR3 loop is CASSSLSGTGGEQFF. In nucleotides, the CDR3 is TGTGCCAGCAGTTCTCTGAGCGGGACGGGGGGTGAGCAGTTCTTC.

This clonotype was counted between two and nine times. J is TRBJ2-7 and V is TRBV5-1, with 7 bases matching TRBD1. The V and J ends lost 3 bases and 2 bases, in that order; junction bases with no gene match: 5. The CDR3 loop spans 14 amino acids. The germline V gene has CDR1 SGHRS and CDR2 YFSETQ. Here the CDR3 reads CASSYRGEAYEQYF. CDR3 nucleotides: TGCGCCAGCAGCTACAGGGGAGAGGCCTACGAGCAGTACTTC.

The chain joins TRBV29-1 to TRBJ1-1; D uncertain. V was shortened by 6 bases and J by 1 base, with 12 bases between the two germline ends. Germline V lookup: CDR1 SQVTM, CDR2 ANQGSEA. There are 13 residues in the CDR3. As DNA, the CDR3 is TGCAGCGTGCAAGGCCAGCCGAACACTGAAGCTTTCTTT. Encoded protein: CSVQGQPNTEAFF.

This clonotype occurred a few times. The rearrangement links TRBV20-1 to TRBJ2-3; 7 bases are shared with TRBD1. The CDR3 consists of 17 residues. CDR1 and CDR2 from the germline V gene are DFQATT and SNEGSKA (reference sequence). The trim removed 1 base at V and 2 bases at J, leaving 12 bases unmatched. This CDR3 reads CSARGSTTGTATDTQYF. For the CDR3, the DNA is TGCAGTGCTAGAGGATCCACCACCGGGACAGCCACAGATACGCAGTATTTT.

J is TRBJ2-1 and V is TRBV5-8; no reliable D call. Looked up from germline, CDR1 is SGHTS and CDR2 is YDEGEE. Trimming cost V 9 bases and J 0 bases, with 16 bases left between them. The CDR3 covers 15 residues. The CDR3 spells CAIGPGLPSYNEQFF. CDR3 bases: TGTGCCATCGGCCCGGGCCTCCCCTCCTACAATGAGCAGTTCTTC.

At least ten counts were recorded for this clonotype. This sequence joins TRBV5-1 and TRBJ2-3, with 8 bases matching TRBD1. The CDR3 is 14 residues long. J gave up 2 bases and V 8 bases, and 7 bases lay outside the gene matches. The germline gives CDR1 SGHRS, CDR2 YFSETQ. The CDR3 region has the DNA TGCGCCAGTTCGCGGACAGGGCTCACAGATACGCAGTATTTT. Translating it yields CASSRTGLTDTQYF.

This clonotype was observed a few times. The J gene is TRBJ2-1, the V gene TRBV4-1; D is perhaps TRBD2 (5 bases). V lost 6 bases and J 0 bases, leaving 15 bases between the germline ends. The CDR3 is 16 amino acids. Germline CDR1 MGHRA, CDR2 YSYEKL. The CDR3 loop reads CASRPRGLSSYNEQFF. The CDR3 DNA follows: TGCGCCAGCAGACCTCGGGGTTTAAGCTCCTACAATGAGCAGTTCTTC.

This clonotype was recorded a few times. The V gene is TRBV4-1, the J gene TRBJ1-3; D gene unclear. CDR1 is MGHRA, CDR2 YSYEKL, per germline. The CDR3 contains 15 residues. The V end lost 1 base, the J end lost 4 bases, and 11 bases lay between the germline ends. The CDR3 DNA follows: TGCGCCAGCAGCCAAGTCCCGGGGTCGGGAAACACCATATATTTT. Encoded protein: CASSQVPGSGNTIYF.

This clonotype was counted at least ten times. The chain carries TRBV6-5 and TRBJ2-7; D gene uncertain. CDR1 is MNHEY and CDR2 is SVGAGI in the germline V gene. This CDR3 contains 14 residues. V gave up 6 bases and J gave up 7 bases, with 19 bases separating them. CDR3 sequence (DNA): TGTGCCAGCAGGCCGGCCTCCAAAATCACGGAGCAGTACTTC. Its translation is CASRPASKITEQYF.

This clonotype was seen more than once but under ten times. This chain joins TRBV7-9 and TRBJ2-7, with 8 bases lining up with TRBD1. Germline V gene lookup returns CDR1 SEHNR and CDR2 FQNEAQ (reference sequence). The trim removed 5 bases at V and 0 bases at J, leaving 9 bases unmatched. This CDR3 is 16 amino acids long. CDR3 sequence (DNA): TGTGCCAGCAGCAAGGGGGACAGGCAAAGCTCCTACGAGCAGTACTTC. This sequence encodes CASSKGDRQSSYEQYF. The full variable domain, rest sourced from reference TRBV7-9 and TRBJ2-7, is DTGVSQNPRHKITKRGQNVTFRCDPISEHNRLYWYRQTLGQGPEFLTYFQNEAQLEKSRLLSDRFSAERPKGSFSTLEIQRTEQGDSAMYLCASSKGDRQSSYEQYFGPGTRLTVT.

The rearrangement joins TRBV3-1 to TRBJ2-1; 9 nucleotides match TRBD2. Germline assignment: CDR1 LGHDT and CDR2 YNNKEL (reference sequence). The CDR3 totals 14 residues. After removal of 4 bases from V and 6 bases from J, the junction contained 4 bases not matched to a gene. CDR3 region: CASSPAGGSNEQFF. CDR3 nucleotide sequence: TGTGCCAGCAGCCCAGCGGGAGGTAGCAATGAGCAGTTCTTC.

This clonotype was counted only a few times. The chain has TRBV21-1 and TRBJ1-5; the D call of TRBD1 is as the table states it, not checked on the DNA. TRBV21-1 is flagged as a pseudogene. This CDR3 spans 16 amino acids. The DNA of the CDR3 is TGTGCCAGCACCCCCTGGGGGACAGGGGGCTCTCAGCCCCAGCATTTT. This encodes CASTPWGTGGSQPQHF.

The chain uses TRBV28 and TRBJ1-1; D call uncertain. In germline, CDR1 is MDHEN, CDR2 SYDVKM. CDR3 length: 14 residues. Trimming shortened V by 7 bases and J by 8 bases, and 20 bases separated the two germline ends. CDR3 nucleotides: TGTGCCAGCAACACACGCTTACGGGAATCCGAAGCTTTCTTT. This encodes CASNTRLRESEAFF. The full variable domain, its missing parts supplied by reference TRBV28 and TRBJ1-1, is DVKVTQSSRYLVKRTGEKVFLECVQDMDHENMFWYRQDPGLGLRLIYFSYDVKMKEKGDIPEGYSVSREKKERFSLILESASTNQTSMYLCASNTRLRESEAFFGQGTRLTVV.

The table lists this clonotype with a few counts. V and J are TRBV7-9 and TRBJ2-5; D remains unclear. Germline CDR1 is SEHNR and CDR2 is FQNEAQ (reference sequence). The CDR3 consists of 11 residues. The ends were cut back, 10 bases at V and 5 bases at J, with 11 bases in the middle. CDR3 residues: CATTFVETQYF. CDR3 DNA sequence: TGTGCCACCACTTTCGTGGAGACCCAGTACTTC.

This clonotype was observed a few times. The chain is built from TRBV11-2 and TRBJ2-3; tentatively, D is TRBD2 (5 bases). Germline values: CDR1 SGHAT, CDR2 FQNNGV. V was shortened by 1 base and J by 6 bases, with 23 bases between the two germline ends. The CDR3 covers 18 residues. CDR3 sequence reads: CASSLGSIAYRLADTQYF. In DNA, the CDR3 is TGTGCCAGCAGCTTAGGGTCCATAGCGTACCGATTGGCGGATACGCAGTATTTT.

This clonotype was observed many times. V gene TRBV29-1 combines with J gene TRBJ2-1; D possibly corresponds to TRBD2 (5 bases). With 2 bases removed from V and 9 bases from J, the gap between germline ends came to 17 bases. Germline CDR1 SQVTM, CDR2 ANQGSEA. This CDR3 comprises 14 residues. CDR3 in DNA: TGCAGCGTTGAACCCCTAGCAGGTCTAGGTGAGCAGTTCTTC. It specifies CSVEPLAGLGEQFF.

About this clonotype itself: One end of the junction does not line up with germline, which may come from a read error. This chain connects TRBV5-6 to TRBJ2-1, with 8 bases fitting TRBD1. The V gene's germline CDR1 is SGHDT and CDR2 YYEEEE. The CDR3 runs to 14 residues. The CDR3 protein is CVSSSFDRGNEQFF. CDR3 DNA: TGTGTCAGCAGCTCATTCGACAGGGGAAATGAGCAGTTCTTC.

Note on this clonotype: This may arise from a read error, as a much more abundant clone is one base away. The V and J genes are TRBV29-1 and TRBJ1-2, with D uncertain. Trimming removed 3 bases at V and 2 bases at J, with 4 bases between. Per germline, CDR1 SQVTM and CDR2 ANQGSEA. The CDR3 sequence is 11 residues long. CDR3 loop: CSVEGNYGYTF. CDR3 bases: TGCAGCGTTGAGGGGAACTATGGCTACACCTTC.

There are a few counts of this clonotype. The chain has TRBV9 and TRBJ2-3; tentative D call: TRBD2 (6 bases). Germline CDR1 SGDLS, CDR2 YYNGEE. V lost 1 base and J 3 bases, leaving 15 bases between the germline ends. The CDR3 loop spans 16 amino acids. CDR3 amino acids: CASSVSPTSPTDTQYF. Written as DNA, the CDR3 is TGTGCCAGCAGCGTATCCCCGACTAGTCCAACAGATACGCAGTATTTT.

V is TRBV4-2 and J is TRBJ2-1; D uncertain. The CDR3 consists of 15 residues. CDR1 is LGHNA and CDR2 is YNFKEQ in the germline V gene. Trimming took 0 bases from V and 2 from J, leaving 8 bases between them. The DNA for the CDR3 is TGTGCCAGCAGCCAAGATGGTCCAACCTACAATGAGCAGTTCTTC. Encoded protein: CASSQDGPTYNEQFF.

Ten or more counts support this clonotype. The V and J genes are TRBV12-3 or TRBV12-4 and TRBJ1-1; the match to TRBD1 covers 10 bases. The CDR3 length is 17 residues. V was clipped by 6 bases and J by 6 bases; unmatched bases: 16. CDR3 nucleotide sequence: TGTGCCAGCAGACCAGCGAGGACAGGGGGTCTGTTAGCTGAAGCTTTCTTT. It codes for CASRPARTGGLLAEAFF.

This clonotype was counted a few times. The V and J genes are TRBV7-2 and TRBJ2-7; no firm D call. Germline V gene lookup returns CDR1 SGHTA and CDR2 FQGNSA. Trimming cost V 1 base and J 0 bases, with 13 bases left between them. The CDR3 spans 16 residues. The DNA for the CDR3 is TGTGCCAGCAGCTTAGGAAGTGTGCGGAACTCCTACGAGCAGTACTTC. Its protein product is CASSLGSVRNSYEQYF.

The gene calls are TRBV12-3 or TRBV12-4 and TRBJ2-4; a weak D match, TRBD1 (6 bases). V was pared by 3 bases and J by 5 bases, with 8 bases between. This CDR3 has 13 residues. The CDR3 spells CASSLGHQNIQYF. CDR3 bases: TGTGCCAGCAGTTTGGGACACCAAAACATTCAGTACTTC.

This clonotype was seen a handful of times. The genes are TRBV7-9 and TRBJ2-1, with TRBD2 matching 9 bases. Germline V lookup: CDR1 SEHNR, CDR2 FQNEAQ (reference sequence). The V and J ends lost 3 bases and 4 bases, in that order; junction bases with no gene match: 7. The CDR3 is made up of 16 amino acids. The CDR3 sequence: CASSFTSGLAYNEQFF. CDR3 nucleotides: TGTGCCAGCAGCTTTACGTCCGGACTAGCGTACAATGAGCAGTTCTTC.

Many counts were recorded for this clonotype. V is TRBV12-3 or TRBV12-4 and J is TRBJ2-5; D is uncertain. This CDR3 is 13 amino acids long. V was shortened by 6 bases and J by 3 bases, with 11 bases between the two germline ends. Here the CDR3 reads CASSKPREETQYF. Here the CDR3 DNA reads TGTGCCAGCAGCAAACCCCGGGAAGAGACCCAGTACTTC.

This rearrangement joins TRBV11-2 to TRBJ2-1; 14 bases are shared with TRBD2. V dropped 5 bases and J dropped 8; count of bases not matched to a gene: 14. The CDR3 sequence is 18 residues long. Germline CDR1 and CDR2: SGHAT and FQNNGV. The CDR3 sequence: CASSPEVYGTSGSDEQFF. The CDR3 region has the DNA TGTGCCAGCAGCCCTGAGGTATACGGGACTAGCGGGAGTGATGAGCAGTTCTTC.

Ten or more counts support this clonotype. This chain uses TRBV18 with TRBJ2-2; TRBD1 matches at 10 bases. With 3 bases clipped from V and 3 bases from J, the junction kept 7 bases outside the gene matches. Germline CDR1 and CDR2: KGHSH and LQKENI. The length of the CDR3 is 17 residues. This chain's CDR3 is CASSPRAGTGDTGELFF. CDR3 bases: TGTGCCAGCTCACCGAGAGCCGGGACAGGGGACACCGGGGAGCTGTTTTTT.

The chain employs TRBV20-1 and TRBJ1-4; no clear D. The CDR3 contains 16 residues. Germline V gene sequence: CDR1 DFQATT, CDR2 SNEGSKA (reference sequence). Trimming cost V 0 bases and J 3 bases, with 14 bases left between them. CDR3 DNA sequence: TGCAGTGCTAGAGACCCGTATCGGAACTCTAATGAAAAACTGTTTTTT. This encodes CSARDPYRNSNEKLFF.

This clonotype was found many times. This chain joins TRBV21-1 and TRBJ1-4; the table's D call of TRBD1 was not tested on the DNA. TRBV21-1 is classified as a pseudogene. The CDR3 runs 14 residues. The CDR3 reads CASPDRVESEKLFF. The CDR3 DNA sequence: TGTGCCAGCCCGGACAGGGTCGAAAGTGAAAAACTGTTTTTT.

This clonotype was detected only a few times. V is TRBV28 and J is TRBJ2-3; D might be TRBD2 (5 bases). CDR3 length: 13 amino acids. Looked up from germline, CDR1 is MDHEN and CDR2 is SYDVKM. V dropped 5 bases and J dropped 2 bases, with 8 bases sitting between them. The CDR3: CASSVDSTDTQYF. Written as DNA, the CDR3 is TGTGCCAGCAGTGTGGACTCCACAGATACGCAGTATTTT.